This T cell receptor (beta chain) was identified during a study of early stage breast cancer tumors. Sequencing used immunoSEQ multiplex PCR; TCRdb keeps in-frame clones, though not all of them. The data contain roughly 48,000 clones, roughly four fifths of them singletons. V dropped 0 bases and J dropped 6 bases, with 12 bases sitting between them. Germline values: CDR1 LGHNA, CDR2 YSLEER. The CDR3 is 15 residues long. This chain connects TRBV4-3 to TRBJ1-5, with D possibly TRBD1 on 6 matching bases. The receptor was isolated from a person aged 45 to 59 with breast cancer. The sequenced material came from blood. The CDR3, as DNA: TGCGCCAGCAGCCAAGACGTTCAGGGGAGTCAGCCCCAGCATTTT. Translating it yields CASSQDVQGSQPQHF.